Listed here are 8 T cell receptor beta chains from one sample, sequenced in a study of T cell responses to AZD1222 COVID-19 vaccine. Repertoires were generated with immunoSEQ multiplex PCR, while TCRdb's copy carries only in-frame clones and drops some. The profile covers 110,000 or so clones, with 90% appearing a single time and under 4.5% taken by the ten largest. This specimen was peripheral blood, taken 28 days after the second dose of the MenACWY control vaccine. The receptor source for this set is an adult who received the MenACWY meningococcal vaccine as a control.

V gene TRBV6-2 or TRBV6-3 combines with J gene TRBJ1-3; D is undetermined. The CDR3 contains 14 residues. Germline CDR1 and CDR2: MNHEY and SVGEGT. Trimming shortened V by 8 bases and J by 0 bases, and 11 bases separated the two germline ends. The CDR3 DNA follows: TGTGCCAGCGGCCCGTCGGGCTCTGGAAACACCATATATTTT. Protein: CASGPSGSGNTIYF.

CDR3 nucleotides: TGTGCCAGCAGCCAAGGGAAGCGTACAGATACGCAGTATTTT. Residues: CASSQGKRTDTQYF. The chain links TRBV3-1 (or the pseudogene TRBV3-2) to TRBJ2-3; D call uncertain. Germline CDR1 is LGHDT and CDR2 is YNNKEL (reference sequence). V was cut by 1 base and J by 3 bases, with 8 bases left in between. CDR3 length equals 14 residues.

This chain connects TRBV19 to TRBJ2-7; 8 bases map to TRBD2. Trimming removed 4 bases from V and 5 bases from J; junction bases left unmatched: 7. In germline, CDR1 is LNHDA, CDR2 SQIVND (reference sequence). There are 14 residues in the CDR3. CDR3 loop: CASSTPGLENEQYF. The CDR3 DNA is TGTGCCAGTAGTACCCCGGGACTAGAAAACGAGCAGTACTTC.

V is TRBV7-2 and J is TRBJ2-3, with D perhaps matching TRBD1 (6 bases). The CDR3 totals 13 residues. The V end lost 6 bases, the J end lost 2 bases, and 9 bases lay between the germline ends. Germline-derived CDR1 and CDR2 are SGHTA and FQGNSA. CDR3 region: CASRGTLTDTQYF. CDR3 nucleotide sequence: TGTGCCAGCAGGGGGACACTCACAGATACGCAGTATTTT.

The V gene is TRBV5-1, the J gene TRBJ2-7, with D possibly being TRBD1 (5 bases). With 1 base removed from V and 6 bases from J, the gap between germline ends came to 8 bases. Germline CDR1 and CDR2: SGHRS and YFSETQ. The CDR3 consists of 12 residues. Here the CDR3 DNA reads TGCGCCAGCAGCTTGAGGGGTTCCGAGCAGTACTTC. This codes for CASSLRGSEQYF.

This chain joins TRBV19 and TRBJ2-7; 10 bases line up with TRBD2. J lost 3 bases, V lost 4 bases, and 6 bases had no gene match. This CDR3 comprises 15 residues. Germline V gene lookup returns CDR1 LNHDA and CDR2 SQIVND (reference sequence). The DNA of the CDR3 is TGTGCCAGTAGTAATATATCTAGCGGGAGCTACGAGCAGTACTTC. Protein: CASSNISSGSYEQYF.

The V and J genes are TRBV11-2 and TRBJ2-3; no clear D gene. There are 14 residues in the CDR3. CDR1 is SGHAT, CDR2 FQNNGV, per germline. Trimming pared 6 bases from V and 0 bases from J, leaving 10 bases between. CDR3 coding DNA: TGTGCCAGCAGGTACAGACTTAGCACAGATACGCAGTATTTT. The encoded protein is CASRYRLSTDTQYF. Combining the CDR3 with reference TRBV11-2 and TRBJ2-3 gives the whole variable domain EAGVAQSPRYKIIEKRQSVAFWCNPISGHATLYWYQQILGQGPKLLIQFQNNGVVDDSQLPKDRFSAERLKGVDSTLKIQPAKLEDSAVYLCASRYRLSTDTQYFGPGTRLTVL.

This chain links TRBV7-2 with TRBJ2-1; TRBD2 is a possible D gene (5 bases). Germline assignment: CDR1 SGHTA and CDR2 FQGNSA. Trimming pared 3 bases from V and 7 bases from J, leaving 10 bases between. This CDR3 has 13 amino acids. CDR3 DNA: TGTGCCAGCAGCTTGACCGGGATAAATGAGCAGTTCTTC. This codes for CASSLTGINEQFF. Full variable domain (missing parts from reference TRBV7-2 and TRBJ2-1): GAGVSQSPSNKVTEKGKDVELRCDPISGHTALYWYRQSLGQGLEFLIYFQGNSAPDKSGLPSDRFSAERTGGSVSTLTIQRTQQEDSAVYLCASSLTGINEQFFGPGTRLTVL.